The TCR beta chain under discussion was sequenced for a study of T cells in Graves' hyperthyroidism and ophthalmopathy. Uncontrolled infection, other autoimmune disease, pregnancy or lactation disqualified patients from enrolment. Fresh peripheral blood, roughly 9.3 ml, was the source of the PBMCs. General study points: Among thyroid clonotypes expanded above 0.001, most also appeared in blood.

This clonotype came up a few times. What it recognizes is unknown. RNA transcripts provided the source from which TCR beta CDR3 regions were amplified. HTBI primers were used for first-round RT-PCR of the TCR CDR3. TCRdb used MiXCR to reprocess the multiplex PCR reads, holding one entry per CDR3 protein. In the table there are under 350,000 distinct CDR3 sequences, around 23% of which are singletons. V lost 0 bases and J lost 4; bases outside the gene matches: 7. The V gene's germline CDR1 is DFQATT and CDR2 SNEGSKA (reference sequence). The CDR3 loop spans 15 amino acids. Specimen: blood. This TCR came from a woman between 45 and 65 years old with Graves' hyperthyroidism. This chain connects TRBV20-1 to TRBJ1-2; TRBD1 matches at 8 bases. CDR3 in DNA: TGCAGTGCTAGAGACCCAGGGGGCGCAGGCTATGGCTACACCTTC. Translating gives CSARDPGGAGYGYTF.